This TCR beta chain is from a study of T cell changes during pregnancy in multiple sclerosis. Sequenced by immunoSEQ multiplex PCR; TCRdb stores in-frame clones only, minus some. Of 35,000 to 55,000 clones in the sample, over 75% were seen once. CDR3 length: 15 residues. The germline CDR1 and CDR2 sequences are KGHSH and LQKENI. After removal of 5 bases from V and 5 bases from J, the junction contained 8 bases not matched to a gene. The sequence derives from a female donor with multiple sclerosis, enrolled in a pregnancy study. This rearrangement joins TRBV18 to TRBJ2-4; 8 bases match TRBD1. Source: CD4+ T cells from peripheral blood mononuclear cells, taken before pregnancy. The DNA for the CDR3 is TGTGCCAGCTCAGGCCCCGGGACAGGTCAAAACATTCAGTACTTC. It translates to CASSGPGTGQNIQYF.